This T cell receptor beta chain is from a study of T cell changes during pregnancy in multiple sclerosis. This clone was observed a few times. The table came from immunoSEQ multiplex PCR; TCRdb's copy has only in-frame clones and leaves some out. The repertoire has 50,000 or so clones, roughly nine tenths of them found once; the top ten carry about 0.37%. Trimming left V 5 bases short and J 1 base short, with 8 bases between. The CDR3 is made up of 14 amino acids. Per the germline V gene, CDR1 is MNHEY and CDR2 is SVGAGI. The chain has TRBV6-5 and TRBJ2-2; weak D call: TRBD1 (5 bases). The source is a female donor with multiple sclerosis, enrolled in a pregnancy study. This material consisted of CD4+ T cells from peripheral blood mononuclear cells, taken before pregnancy. CDR3 in amino acids: CASSHRWNTGELFF. The DNA of the CDR3 is TGTGCCAGCAGTCACAGGTGGAACACCGGGGAGCTGTTTTTT.